The 11 T cell receptor beta chains below come from one sample, sequenced in a study of identical twins. TCRdb re-derived calls from the 5' RACE reads in MiXCR, one entry per CDR3 protein. Here the sample spans roughly 1.6 million distinct CDR3 sequences, roughly a third being singletons. Sequenced sample: cord blood. The receptors originated from a newborn girl in good health.

The gene calls are TRBV29-1 and TRBJ2-7; TRBD1 matches 12 bases. Per the germline V gene, CDR1 is SQVTM and CDR2 is ANQGSEA. V gave up 5 bases and J gave up 7 bases; unmatched junction bases: 6. The CDR3 loop spans 13 amino acids. The CDR3 loop is CSVTGTGGWEQYF. Written as DNA, the CDR3 is TGCAGCGTTACCGGGACAGGGGGCTGGGAGCAGTACTTC.

A few counts support this clonotype. The chain links TRBV28 to TRBJ1-5; no clear D gene. Looked up from germline, CDR1 is MDHEN and CDR2 is SYDVKM. V lost 6 bases, J lost 2 bases, and 14 bases lay in between. This CDR3 spans 15 amino acids. The CDR3 sequence is CASSLVLTGNQPQHF. CDR3 in DNA: TGTGCCAGCAGCTTGGTCCTGACCGGCAATCAGCCCCAGCATTTT.

This clonotype was picked up a small number of times. The V gene is TRBV2, the J gene TRBJ2-1; the D gene is possibly TRBD2 (5 bases). V was shortened by 4 bases and J by 1 base, with 17 bases between the two germline ends. This CDR3 region has 17 residues. Germline V gene data show CDR1 as SNHLY and CDR2 as FYNNEI. The CDR3 reads CASSVLQRPKSYNEQFF. CDR3 in DNA: TGTGCCAGCAGTGTTCTCCAGCGGCCTAAATCCTACAATGAGCAGTTCTTC.

Details on this clonotype: One end of the junction fails to match germline, which may point to a read error. The chain uses TRBV9 and TRBJ1-1, with TRBD1 as a possible D gene (5 bases). Germline V gene data show CDR1 as SGDLS and CDR2 as YYNGEE. There are 14 residues in the CDR3. The CDR3 DNA follows: TGTGCCAGCACAAGACAGACACCGAACACTCAAGCTTTCTTT. Encoded protein: CASTRQTPNTQAFF. The variable domain in full, completed from reference TRBV9 and TRBJ1-1, reads DSGVTQTPKHLITATGQRVTLRCSPRSGDLSVYWYQQSLDQGLQFLIQYYNGEERAKGNILERFSAQQFPDLHSELNLSSLELGDSALYFCASTRQTPNTQAFFGQGTRLTVV.

This clonotype was observed a few times. This chain links TRBV2 with TRBJ2-5; no firm D call. Trimming removed 0 bases from V and 3 bases from J, with 8 bases in between. Germline CDR1 reads SNHLY; CDR2 reads FYNNEI. The length of the CDR3 is 14 residues. CDR3 amino acids: CASSEARWEETQYF. CDR3 nucleotide sequence: TGTGCCAGCAGTGAAGCGCGGTGGGAAGAGACCCAGTACTTC.

This chain connects TRBV13 to TRBJ2-1; TRBD2 aligns across 12 bases. CDR3 length: 14 residues. V shed 10 bases and J 5 bases; nucleotides not matched to a gene: 6. The germline V gene has CDR1 PRHDT and CDR2 FYEKMQ (reference sequence). CDR3 region: CATTLAGGNNEQFF. The CDR3 coding sequence is TGTGCCACCACACTAGCGGGGGGAAACAATGAGCAGTTCTTC.

On this clonotype itself: With a much larger clone just one base away, this may be a read error. This chain uses TRBV29-1 with TRBJ1-2; no firm D call. The V gene lost 0 bases and the J gene lost 5 bases, with 10 bases spanning the gap. This CDR3 is built from 13 residues. The germline gives CDR1 SQVTM, CDR2 ANQGSEA. CDR3 sequence: CSVEETQFYGYTF. CDR3 sequence (DNA): TGCAGCGTTGAAGAAACACAGTTTTATGGCTACACCTTC.

The chain is built from TRBV5-6 and TRBJ2-7; D is unresolved. The J call may be faulty, since TRBJ2-5 better matches the DNA end. The length of the CDR3 is 13 residues. Germline CDR1 SGHDT, CDR2 YYEEEE. CDR3 in DNA: TGTGCCAGCAGCTTGGTCTTAGTGGAGACCCAGTACTTC. Translated: CASSLVLVETQYF.

The chain links TRBV24-1 to TRBJ1-2; 11 bases agree with TRBD1. V dropped 5 bases and J dropped 7; count of bases not matched to a gene: 14. The germline CDR1 and CDR2 sequences are KGHDR and SFDVKD. The CDR3 extends over 17 amino acids. CDR3 sequence (DNA): TGTGCCACCAGTGTCCTTAATTCAGGACAGGGGGCTTGTGGCTACACCTTC. Its translation is CATSVLNSGQGACGYTF.

This clonotype appeared a few times. The rearrangement joins TRBV5-1 to TRBJ2-1; no definite D call. The CDR3 extends over 14 amino acids. The germline CDR1 and CDR2 sequences are SGHRS and YFSETQ. V was cut by 0 bases and J by 2 bases, with 6 bases left in between. CDR3 region: CASSLAQPYNEQFF. The CDR3 coding sequence is TGCGCCAGCAGCTTGGCCCAACCCTACAATGAGCAGTTCTTC. The full variable domain, with the rest looked up from reference TRBV5-1 and TRBJ2-1, is KAGVTQTPRYLIKTRGQQVTLSCSPISGHRSVSWYQQTPGQGLQFLFEYFSETQRNKGNFPGRFSGRQFSNSRSEMNVSTLELGDSALYLCASSLAQPYNEQFFGPGTRLTVL.

The chain uses TRBV20-1 and TRBJ2-1; 7 positions match TRBD1. This CDR3 region has 14 residues. V dropped 2 bases and J dropped 2; count of bases not matched to a gene: 3. Germline assignment: CDR1 DFQATT and CDR2 SNEGSKA (reference sequence). The CDR3 DNA is TGCAGTGCTAGAAGGGGGCGCACCTACAATGAGCAGTTCTTC. Its protein product is CSARRGRTYNEQFF.